Listed below are T cell receptor beta chains from one sample, sequenced in a study of a mutant IDH1 vaccine in newly diagnosed glioma. Their cognate antigens are unknown. The repertoire was sequenced with immunoSEQ multiplex PCR; TCRdb's copy has only in-frame clones and lacks some. The sample lists tens of thousands of clones, under 95% occurring once. The material sequenced was PBMCs, taken from a glioma patient whose treatment included an IDH1 peptide vaccine. These TCRs come from a man aged 50-59 years with glioma. Both conserved end residues are part of each CDR3. Each record gives: clone size, D gene, V gene, J gene, CDR3 DNA, CDR3 protein. The D gene is left open where the match is weak. Clone size appears in some rows only: once, few, many, or a class for an expanded clone.

-	-	TRBV30	TRBJ1-1	TGTGCCTGGAGTGTCTTGGGGAACACTGAAGCTTTCTTT	CAWSVLGNTEAFF
once	TRBD1	TRBV6-5	TRBJ2-7	TGTGCCAGCAGTGAAAGACAGGGGCGGTACGAGCAGTACTTC	CASSERQGRYEQYF
-	TRBD2	TRBV29-1	TRBJ2-1	TGCAGCGTTGACGGGACTAGCGGGGTGTACAATGAGCAGTTCTTC	CSVDGTSGVYNEQFF
-	-	TRBV4-1	TRBJ2-6	TGCGCCAGCAGCCAAGTGGGGTTCAGACGGCCCTCTGGGGCCAACGTCCTGACTTTC	CASSQVGFRRPSGANVLTF
-	-	TRBV28	TRBJ2-7	TGTGCCAGCCAAACTTGGGGTGGGTCTTACGAGCAGTACTTC	CASQTWGGSYEQYF
-	-	TRBV29-1	TRBJ1-1	TGCAGCGTTGAAGGCACTGAAGCTTTCTTT	CSVEGTEAFF
-	-	TRBV2	TRBJ1-1	TGTGCCAGCAGGGTGGGGAACACTGAAGCTTTCTTT	CASRVGNTEAFF
-	-	TRBV18	TRBJ2-7	TGTGCCAGCTCACCGGGAGAAGGCTACGAGCAGTACTTC	CASSPGEGYEQYF
-	TRBD1	TRBV7-2	TRBJ1-2	TGTGCCAGCAGCTTACGGGGGTGGGACAGGGGAGGACTGACTAATGGCTACACCTTC	CASSLRGWDRGGLTNGYTF
once	-	TRBV18	TRBJ1-1	TGTGCCAGCTCACCAGAGGGCAGGCACACTGAAGCTTTCTTT	CASSPEGRHTEAFF
-	-	TRBV21-1	TRBJ1-3	TGTGCCAGCAGCAAAGATCTTGGGGGCGCGGACACCATATATTTT	CASSKDLGGADTIYF
-	-	TRBV28	TRBJ1-2	TGTGCCAGCAGTTTCCGCAGGGTCAACTATGGCTACACCTTC	CASSFRRVNYGYTF
-	-	TRBV7-2	TRBJ2-3	TGTGCCAGCAGCTTATATGGGGCGCGAGATACGCAGTATTTT	CASSLYGARDTQYF
-	-	TRBV6-1	TRBJ2-5	TGTGCCAGCACCCCCTCAGGGGAAGAGACCCAGTACTTC	CASTPSGEETQYF
-	-	TRBV28	TRBJ2-2	TGTGCCAGCAGCCCAGGGGTGAGCGGGGAGCTGTTTTTT	CASSPGVSGELFF
-	-	TRBV11-1	TRBJ1-1	TGTGCCAGCAGCTTAGCTGGGACGGGGAACACTGAAGCTTTCTTT	CASSLAGTGNTEAFF
-	-	TRBV12-5	TRBJ1-1	TGTGCTAGTGGTTTGGTATCGGGGGCGAACACTGAAGCTTTCTTT	CASGLVSGANTEAFF
-	-	TRBV5-1	TRBJ2-1	TGCGCCAGCAGCTTGAGGGGGGGCACCAATGAGCAGTTCTTC	CASSLRGGTNEQFF
-	TRBD1	TRBV5-4	TRBJ1-2	TGTGCCAGCAGCGCGGGACAGGCCTATGGCTACACCTTC	CASSAGQAYGYTF
once	TRBD2	TRBV27	TRBJ2-1	TGTGCCAGCATTCTACTAGCGGGAGGCGGCTATGAGCAGTTCTTC	CASILLAGGGYEQFF
once	TRBD2	TRBV5-6	TRBJ2-1	TGTGCCAGCAGCTTGGTACTAGCGACGAATGAGCAGTTCTTC	CASSLVLATNEQFF
-	-	TRBV6-5	TRBJ2-5	TGTGCCAGCAGAGAAAATACCGGGACTTTCCTTAACCAGTACTTC	CASRENTGTFLNQYF
-	TRBD1	TRBV27	TRBJ1-2	TGTGCCAGCAGTTTCGTGACAGGGAATATCTATGGCTACACCTTC	CASSFVTGNIYGYTF
-	TRBD1	TRBV5-1	TRBJ1-3	TGCGCCAGCAGCTTGGGGACAGGGGGCAGCTCTGGAAACACCATATATTTT	CASSLGTGGSSGNTIYF
-	TRBD1	TRBV14	TRBJ1-4	TGTGCCAGCAGCCAAGGACTGATCAGACAGGGGGGTAATGAAAAACTGTTTTTT	CASSQGLIRQGGNEKLFF
-	-	TRBV19	TRBJ2-7	TGTGCCAGTAGTATATCCCTAAGCTCCTACGAGCAGTACTTC	CASSISLSSYEQYF
-	TRBD1	TRBV30	TRBJ1-1	TGTGCCTGGGAGAGGGACAGCACTGAAGCTTTCTTT	CAWERDSTEAFF
-	-	TRBV30	TRBJ1-6	TGTGCCTGGAGGGGGCAGGGGTATTCACCCCTCCACTTT	CAWRGQGYSPLHF
-	TRBD2	TRBV25-1	TRBJ2-5	TGTGCCAGCAGTGAATATCCCCAACTAGCGGGGCGCGGGGAGACCCAGTACTTC	CASSEYPQLAGRGETQYF
-	TRBD2	TRBV18	TRBJ2-2	TGTGCCAGCCATAAGGGGCTAGCGGAGAACACCGGGGAGCTGTTTTTT	CASHKGLAENTGELFF
-	-	TRBV18	TRBJ1-5	TGTGCCAGCTCACCGGGGGGGCGCGGTCAGCCCCAGCATTTT	CASSPGGRGQPQHF
few	-	TRBV6-5	TRBJ1-5	TGTGCCAGCAGTCTCGACCGAGACAATCAGCCCCAGCATTTT	CASSLDRDNQPQHF
-	-	TRBV9	TRBJ2-5	TGTGCCAGCAGCGTAGAGGCAGGGGCTGGGGAGACCCAGTACTTC	CASSVEAGAGETQYF
-	-	TRBV19	TRBJ2-1	TGTGCCAGTACCCAGGACCGACTGTCGTCGAGTGAGCAGTTCTTC	CASTQDRLSSSEQFF
-	-	TRBV29-1	TRBJ2-4	TGCAGCGTTGCGATACTCGAGGGGGCCAAAAACATTCAGTACTTC	CSVAILEGAKNIQYF
-	-	TRBV7-2	TRBJ1-1	TGTGCCAGCGCTTTAGACGGGGGTGGGACTGAAGCTTTCTTT	CASALDGGGTEAFF
-	TRBD1	TRBV11-2	TRBJ2-7	TGTGCCAGCAGTACGGACAGGGCGAGTTACGAGCAGTACTTC	CASSTDRASYEQYF
-	TRBD1	TRBV19	TRBJ1-2	TGTGCCACCGGACAGGGGGGGGTAAACTATGGCTACACCTTC	CATGQGGVNYGYTF
once	-	TRBV7-2	TRBJ2-7	TGTGCCAGCAGCTTTGGCAGGAGGGTCGGTAAGCAGTACTTC	CASSFGRRVGKQYF
-	-	TRBV6-1	TRBJ2-7	TGTGCCAGCACCGGGACCTCCGCCTACGAGCAGTACTTC	CASTGTSAYEQYF